These 2 T cell receptor beta chains were sequenced from one sample in a study of shared clonotypes between healthy human individuals. Selected positively for CCR7 and CD45RO-negative, naive CD8 cells excluded terminally differentiated effector memory CD45RA+ cells. Profiled with immunoSEQ multiplex PCR; TCRdb holds only in-frame clones, not every one. The repertoire consists of 450,000 to 700,000 clones, with about 95% occurring once and the leading ten covering 0.11%. Sequenced input: naive CD8+ T cells sorted from blood. These receptors were collected from a woman aged 30 to 39 in good health.

This rearrangement joins TRBV4-1 to TRBJ2-2; no definite D call. CDR1 and CDR2 (germline): MGHRA, YSYEKL. The CDR3 is 18 amino acids. Trimming stripped 4 bases from V and 0 bases from J, with 18 bases between. The DNA of the CDR3 is TGCGCCAGCAGCCTCAGAAGTCTGTTAACGGCGAACACCGGGGAGCTGTTTTTT. Translation: CASSLRSLLTANTGELFF.

The chain employs TRBV28 and TRBJ2-2; 8 bases agree with TRBD2. The CDR3 has 16 residues. Looked up from germline, CDR1 is MDHEN and CDR2 is SYDVKM. Trimming cost V 8 bases and J 7 bases; bases outside gene matches: 15. DNA of the CDR3: TGTGCCAGCGGAGCGTTGACAGCGGGAGTATACGGGGAGCTGTTTTTT. Its protein is CASGALTAGVYGELFF.